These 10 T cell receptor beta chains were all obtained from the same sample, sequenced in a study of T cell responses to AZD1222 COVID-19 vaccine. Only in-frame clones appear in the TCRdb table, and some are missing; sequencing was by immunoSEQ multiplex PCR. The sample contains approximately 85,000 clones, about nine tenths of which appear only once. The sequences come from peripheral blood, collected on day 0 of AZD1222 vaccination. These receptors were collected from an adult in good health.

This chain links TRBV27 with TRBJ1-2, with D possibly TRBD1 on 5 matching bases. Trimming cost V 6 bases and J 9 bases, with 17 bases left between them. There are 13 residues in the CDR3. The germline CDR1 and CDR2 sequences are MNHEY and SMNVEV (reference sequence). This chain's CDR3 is CASSQTAPVSYTF. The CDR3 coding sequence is TGTGCCAGCAGCCAGACAGCGCCGGTTAGCTACACCTTC.

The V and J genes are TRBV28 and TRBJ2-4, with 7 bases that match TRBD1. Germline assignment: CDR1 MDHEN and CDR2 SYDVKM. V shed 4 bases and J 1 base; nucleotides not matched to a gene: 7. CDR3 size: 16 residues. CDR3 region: CASSSWTGPAKNIQYF. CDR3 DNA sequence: TGTGCCAGCAGTTCCTGGACAGGACCGGCCAAAAACATTCAGTACTTC.

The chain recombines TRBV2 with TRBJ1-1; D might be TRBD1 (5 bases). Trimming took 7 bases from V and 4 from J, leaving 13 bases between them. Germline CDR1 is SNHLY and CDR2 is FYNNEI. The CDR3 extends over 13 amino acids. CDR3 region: CASILGGGTEAFF. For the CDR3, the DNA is TGTGCCAGCATACTCGGCGGGGGCACTGAAGCTTTCTTT.

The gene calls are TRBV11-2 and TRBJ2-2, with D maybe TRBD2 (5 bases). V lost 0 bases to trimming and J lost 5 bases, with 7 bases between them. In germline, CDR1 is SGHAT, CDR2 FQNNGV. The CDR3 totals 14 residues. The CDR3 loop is CASSLDRGTGELFF. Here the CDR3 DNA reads TGTGCCAGCAGCTTAGATCGAGGGACCGGGGAGCTGTTTTTT.

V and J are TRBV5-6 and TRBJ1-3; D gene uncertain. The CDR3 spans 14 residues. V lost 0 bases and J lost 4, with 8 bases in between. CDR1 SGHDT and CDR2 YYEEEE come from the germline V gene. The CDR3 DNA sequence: TGTGCCAGCAGCTTGGGATCTGGCGGAAACACCATATATTTT. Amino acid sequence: CASSLGSGGNTIYF.

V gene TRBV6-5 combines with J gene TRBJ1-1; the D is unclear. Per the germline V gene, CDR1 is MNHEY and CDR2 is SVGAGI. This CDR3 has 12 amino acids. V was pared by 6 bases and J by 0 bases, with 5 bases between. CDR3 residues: CASSTVNTEAFF. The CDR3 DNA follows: TGTGCCAGCAGCACAGTGAACACTGAAGCTTTCTTT.

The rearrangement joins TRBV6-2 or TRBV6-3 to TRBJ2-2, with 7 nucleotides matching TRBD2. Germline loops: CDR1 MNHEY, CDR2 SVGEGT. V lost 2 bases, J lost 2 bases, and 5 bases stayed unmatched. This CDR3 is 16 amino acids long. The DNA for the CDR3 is TGTGCCAGCAGTTACCGGGCTAGCGGAAACACCGGGGAGCTGTTTTTT. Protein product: CASSYRASGNTGELFF.

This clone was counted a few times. DNA of the CDR3: TGTGCCAGCAGTCCCCCCCGCTCCACCATATATTTT. Translated, it gives CASSPPRSTIYF. The chain couples TRBV28 to TRBJ1-3; D unclear. V lost 5 bases, J lost 9 bases, and 11 bases lay in between. CDR3 length equals 12 residues. The germline V gene encodes CDR1 MDHEN and CDR2 SYDVKM.

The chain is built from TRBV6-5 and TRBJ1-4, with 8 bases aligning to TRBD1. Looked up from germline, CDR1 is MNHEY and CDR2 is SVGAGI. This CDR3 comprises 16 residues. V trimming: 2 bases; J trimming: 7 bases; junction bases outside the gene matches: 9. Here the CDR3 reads CASSYPGQASGEKLFF. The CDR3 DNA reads TGTGCCAGCAGTTACCCGGGACAGGCGAGTGGTGAAAAACTGTTTTTT.

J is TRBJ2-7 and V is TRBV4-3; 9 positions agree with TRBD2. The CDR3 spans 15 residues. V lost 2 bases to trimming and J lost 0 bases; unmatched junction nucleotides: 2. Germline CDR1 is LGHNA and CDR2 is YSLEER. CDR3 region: CASSQISGSSYEQYF. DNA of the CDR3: TGCGCCAGCAGCCAAATTAGCGGGAGCTCCTACGAGCAGTACTTC.